These 30 T cell receptor beta chains were all obtained from the same sample, sequenced in a study of cytomegalovirus exposure and HLA in healthy donors. PCR amplification relied on 60 Vbeta primers (plus 13 Jbeta primers). Clones were read by immunoSEQ multiplex PCR, and TCRdb kept only the in-frame ones, dropping some. The data hold some 110,000 clones, with about 68% observed a single time. The sequencing sample was made of PBMCs. The receptors were gathered from a woman aged 40 to 50 in good health and CMV-seropositive.

The V call is TRBV7-3, the J call TRBJ2-3; the match to TRBD2 covers 11 bases. Germline V gene sequence: CDR1 SGHTA, CDR2 FQGTGA. The ends lost 4 bases at V and 6 bases at J; junction bases unmatched: 6. The CDR3 contains 15 residues. The CDR3: CASSSLAGGRDTQYF. The CDR3 DNA reads TGTGCCAGCAGCTCCCTAGCGGGAGGCAGGGATACGCAGTATTTT.

V usage is TRBV5-1 and J usage is TRBJ2-1; 11 bases align to TRBD2. The CDR3 spans 21 residues. CDR1 is SGHRS and CDR2 is YFSETQ in the germline V gene. Trimming at V came to 4 bases and at J to 0 bases, leaving 18 bases not matched to a gene. The CDR3 sequence: CASSIITRVAGGPSSYNEQFF. DNA for the CDR3: TGCGCCAGCAGCATAATAACCCGGGTAGCGGGAGGGCCCAGCTCCTACAATGAGCAGTTCTTC.

The CDR3 region has the DNA TGTGCCAGCAGTGACAGGGGCCCTGCCTATGGCTACACCTTC. Translating gives CASSDRGPAYGYTF. V is TRBV2 and J is TRBJ1-2; a possible D gene is TRBD1 (6 bases). Trimming took off 3 bases at V and 4 bases at J, with 12 bases between the two ends. The germline V gene encodes CDR1 SNHLY and CDR2 FYNNEI. The CDR3 spans 14 residues.

V gene TRBV7-2 combines with J gene TRBJ2-7; D gene uncertain. The V end lost 1 base, the J end lost 3 bases, and 10 bases lay between the germline ends. Germline loops: CDR1 SGHTA, CDR2 FQGNSA. CDR3 length: 14 residues. The CDR3 coding sequence is TGTGCCAGCAGCTTAGTAGGAGTGATCTACGAGCAGTACTTC. It translates to CASSLVGVIYEQYF.

As to this clone: Other DNA variants within this sample encode the same CDR3. This rearrangement joins TRBV5-1 to TRBJ1-4; D is undetermined. The V end was cut by 2 bases, the J end by 3 bases, with 8 bases between. Per the germline V gene, CDR1 is SGHRS and CDR2 is YFSETQ. This CDR3 has 14 residues. In DNA form, the CDR3 reads TGCGCCAGCAGCTTTTCTGTTGCTAATGAAAAACTGTTTTTT. Amino acids: CASSFSVANEKLFF.

The V and J genes are TRBV4-2 and TRBJ2-5; TRBD2 aligns across 12 bases. CDR1 and CDR2 from the germline V gene are LGHNA and YNFKEQ. The V gene end was trimmed by 4 bases and the J gene end by 5 bases; junction bases not matched to a gene: 8. The CDR3 length is 16 residues. For the CDR3, the DNA is TGTGCCAGCAGCCCTTCGACTAGCGGGAGAGGGGAGACCCAGTACTTC. This encodes CASSPSTSGRGETQYF.

V gene TRBV4-3 combines with J gene TRBJ2-3, with 7 bases fitting TRBD2. Germline V gene data show CDR1 as LGHNA and CDR2 as YSLEER. V was clipped by 0 bases and J by 7 bases; unmatched bases: 10. This CDR3 region has 16 residues. CDR3 sequence reads: CASSQDLGEGPNTQYF. The CDR3 DNA follows: TGCGCCAGCAGCCAAGATCTTGGGGAGGGGCCAAATACGCAGTATTTT.

This sequence joins TRBV13 and TRBJ2-1; 7 positions agree with TRBD2. The V gene's germline CDR1 is PRHDT and CDR2 FYEKMQ (reference sequence). This CDR3 spans 15 amino acids. V was pared by 3 bases and J by 3 bases, with 5 bases of the junction left unmatched. CDR3: CASSFEASGYNEQFF. CDR3 sequence (DNA): TGTGCCAGCAGCTTTGAGGCTAGCGGCTACAATGAGCAGTTCTTC.

V usage is TRBV25-1 and J usage is TRBJ1-6, with 8 bases that match TRBD1. Unmatched junction bases numbered 0, after V lost 6 bases and J lost 5 bases. This CDR3 spans 13 amino acids. CDR1 and CDR2 from the germline V gene are MGHDK and SYGVNS. This CDR3 is CASRDRDNSPLHF. The CDR3 coding sequence is TGTGCCAGCAGGGACAGGGATAATTCACCCCTCCACTTT.

The chain employs TRBV9 and TRBJ2-1, with 9 positions matching TRBD2. CDR3 length: 15 amino acids. V lost 3 bases and J lost 2; bases outside the gene matches: 3. Germline CDR1 reads SGDLS; CDR2 reads YYNGEE. CDR3 loop: CASSGSGRPYNEQFF. DNA of the CDR3: TGTGCCAGCAGCGGTAGCGGGAGACCCTACAATGAGCAGTTCTTC.

The genes are TRBV4-3 and TRBJ2-1, with a tentative D call TRBD2 (6 bases). CDR3 length: 13 residues. Trimming stripped 1 base from V and 6 bases from J, with 7 bases between. The V gene's germline CDR1 is LGHNA and CDR2 YSLEER. The chain's CDR3 is CASSQGRGNEQFF. The CDR3 DNA reads as TGCGCCAGCAGCCAAGGGCGGGGCAATGAGCAGTTCTTC.

The chain uses TRBV9 and TRBJ2-1; TRBD2 is a possible D gene (6 bases). V lost 3 bases to trimming and J lost 6 bases, with 13 bases between them. The CDR3 contains 14 residues. Germline loops: CDR1 SGDLS, CDR2 YYNGEE. The CDR3 region is CASSAPGTANEQFF. In DNA, the CDR3 is TGTGCCAGCAGCGCACCCGGGACTGCCAATGAGCAGTTCTTC. The entire variable domain, with the rest obtained from reference TRBV9 and TRBJ2-1, is as follows: DSGVTQTPKHLITATGQRVTLRCSPRSGDLSVYWYQQSLDQGLQFLIQYYNGEERAKGNILERFSAQQFPDLHSELNLSSLELGDSALYFCASSAPGTANEQFFGPGTRLTVL.

The gene calls are TRBV6-6 and TRBJ1-5; no definite D call. The CDR3 extends over 16 amino acids. Germline V gene lookup returns CDR1 MNHNY and CDR2 SVGAGI (reference sequence). Trimming left V 1 base short and J 2 bases short, with 12 bases between. Here the CDR3 DNA reads TGTGCCAGCAGTTACTTCGGGGTTTCGGGCAATCAGCCCCAGCATTTT. The encoded protein is CASSYFGVSGNQPQHF.

CDR3 sequence reads: CASSPGTVGRGAFF. The CDR3 DNA is TGTGCCAGCAGCCCCGGGACAGTCGGGAGGGGAGCTTTCTTT. The V and J genes are TRBV7-2 and TRBJ1-1, with 7 bases fitting TRBD1. Germline CDR1 reads SGHTA; CDR2 reads FQGNSA. CDR3 length equals 14 residues. Trimming cost V 5 bases and J 10 bases; bases outside gene matches: 13.

This clone was detected a few times. The chain is built from TRBV7-3 and TRBJ1-1; D might be TRBD1 (5 bases). Germline CDR1 is SGHTA and CDR2 is FQGTGA. V was cut by 5 bases and J by 2 bases, with 9 bases left in between. The CDR3 sequence is 13 residues long. The CDR3 sequence: CASSIGGNTEAFF. The CDR3 nucleotides are TGTGCCAGCAGCATCGGGGGAAACACTGAAGCTTTCTTT.

This chain links TRBV29-1 with TRBJ2-7; D gene ambiguous. This CDR3 contains 13 residues. V was shortened by 4 bases and J by 4 bases, with 14 bases between the two germline ends. Germline CDR1 is SQVTM and CDR2 is ANQGSEA. The CDR3 sequence is CSVGDGGPYEQYF. The CDR3 bases are TGCAGCGTTGGTGATGGCGGTCCGTACGAGCAGTACTTC.

This rearrangement joins TRBV23-1 to TRBJ1-1; D remains unclear. TRBV23-1 is annotated as an ORF whose role is uncertain. CDR3 length: 13 residues. The V end was cut by 4 bases, the J end by 3 bases, with 9 bases between. The DNA of the CDR3 is TGCGCCAGCAGTCTGAAGCGCTACACTGAAGCTTTCTTT. This translates into CASSLKRYTEAFF.

The chain employs TRBV28 and TRBJ2-7, with 16 bases lining up with TRBD2. The CDR3 length is 22 residues. CDR1 is MDHEN, CDR2 SYDVKM, per germline. V was pared by 5 bases and J by 0 bases, with 19 bases of the junction left unmatched. CDR3 loop: CASSREPGLAGGPPKGSYEQYF. In DNA, the CDR3 is TGTGCCAGCAGTCGAGAACCGGGACTAGCGGGAGGGCCGCCTAAGGGCTCCTACGAGCAGTACTTC.

The chain employs TRBV6-1 and TRBJ2-3, with D tentatively TRBD1 (6 bases). This CDR3 spans 14 amino acids. Germline CDR1 reads MNHNS; CDR2 reads SASEGT. Trimming stripped 4 bases from V and 5 bases from J, with 13 bases between. CDR3 sequence (DNA): TGTGCCAGCAGTGTCTCGGGACACCAAGATACGCAGTATTTT. Translation: CASSVSGHQDTQYF.

The J gene is TRBJ2-5, the V gene TRBV29-1; D may be TRBD2 (5 bases). This CDR3 comprises 15 residues. Trimming cost V 7 bases and J 1 base, with 19 bases left between them. Germline CDR1 and CDR2: SQVTM and ANQGSEA. CDR3 in DNA: TGCAGCGGCGGTTTGGCCGGACTCACCCAAGAGACCCAGTACTTC. It specifies CSGGLAGLTQETQYF. Supplemented by reference TRBV29-1 and TRBJ2-5, the full variable domain reads SAVISQKPSRDICQRGTSLTIQCQVDSQVTMMFWYRQQPGQSLTLIATANQGSEATYESGFVIDKFPISRPNLTFSTLTVSNMSPEDSSIYLCSGGLAGLTQETQYFGPGTRLLVL.

The V and J genes are TRBV18 and TRBJ2-5; 7 bases align to TRBD1. The length of the CDR3 is 14 residues. V lost 6 bases and J lost 3; bases outside the gene matches: 7. The V gene's germline CDR1 is KGHSH and CDR2 LQKENI. The CDR3 sequence is CASSQGQTEETQYF. The CDR3, as DNA: TGTGCCAGCTCCCAGGGACAGACCGAAGAGACCCAGTACTTC.

This chain joins TRBV19 and TRBJ2-1; TRBD2 matches at 12 bases. Trimming removed 1 base from V and 5 bases from J; junction bases left unmatched: 9. The germline V gene encodes CDR1 LNHDA and CDR2 SQIVND (reference sequence). The CDR3 is made up of 18 amino acids. CDR3 DNA: TGTGCCAGTAGTATAGGACTAGCGGGAGCTGGTGTCCACAATGAGCAGTTCTTC. Residues: CASSIGLAGAGVHNEQFF.

This clone was detected only a few times. The chain carries TRBV11-1 and TRBJ2-7; 7 nucleotides agree with TRBD1. CDR3 length: 15 residues. In germline, CDR1 is SGHAT, CDR2 FQDESV (reference sequence). Germline trimming cut 0 bases from V and 2 bases from J; bases unmatched to any gene: 4. This chain's CDR3 is CASSLAYRGPYEQYF. The CDR3, as DNA: TGTGCCAGCAGCTTAGCCTACAGGGGTCCCTACGAGCAGTACTTC.

The chain has TRBV28 and TRBJ2-2, with a possible D match to TRBD2 (7 bases). CDR1 is MDHEN, CDR2 SYDVKM, per germline. The CDR3 is 14 residues long. V lost 3 bases to trimming and J lost 4 bases, with 9 bases between them. The CDR3 here is CASSLGGRTGELFF. The CDR3 DNA follows: TGTGCCAGCAGTTTGGGGGGGCGCACCGGGGAGCTGTTTTTT.

This chain joins TRBV5-1 and TRBJ2-2, with D perhaps TRBD1 (6 bases). The CDR3 sequence is 15 residues long. V lost 4 bases and J lost 0, with 10 bases in between. Germline V lookup: CDR1 SGHRS, CDR2 YFSETQ. DNA for the CDR3: TGCGCCAGCAGCCCCGGACAGACGAACACCGGGGAGCTGTTTTTT. It is translated as CASSPGQTNTGELFF.

This chain joins TRBV28 and TRBJ1-1; D is possibly TRBD1 (6 bases). Per germline, CDR1 MDHEN and CDR2 SYDVKM. The CDR3 is made up of 14 amino acids. V shed 6 bases and J shed 8 bases, with 19 bases lying between them. The CDR3 DNA is TGTGCCAGCAGCCGAACAGGGCCCGCACGGGAAGCTTTCTTT. This codes for CASSRTGPAREAFF.

This clone was observed a few times. J is TRBJ2-7 and V is TRBV9; 7 bases align to TRBD2. Germline CDR1 reads SGDLS; CDR2 reads YYNGEE. The CDR3 has 17 amino acids. Trimming cost V 0 bases and J 4 bases; bases outside gene matches: 13. CDR3 sequence (DNA): TGTGCCAGCAGCGTAGATGGTCTGGCGGGAGAGACATACGAGCAGTACTTC. Encoded protein: CASSVDGLAGETYEQYF.

This chain uses TRBV27 with TRBJ2-7; 8 nucleotides align to TRBD1. The V gene's germline CDR1 is MNHEY and CDR2 SMNVEV (reference sequence). The CDR3 runs to 15 residues. V lost 2 bases and J lost 0; bases outside the gene matches: 3. The CDR3 sequence is CASSLLQGGSYEQYF. The CDR3 region has the DNA TGTGCCAGCAGTTTACTACAGGGGGGCTCCTACGAGCAGTACTTC.

J is TRBJ2-3 and V is TRBV18, with TRBD2 identical over 9 bases. Trimming removed 3 bases from V and 5 bases from J; junction bases left unmatched: 9. The CDR3 sequence is 16 residues long. Germline V CDR1 and CDR2: KGHSH, LQKENI. The CDR3 sequence is CASSPPHAGGLDTQYF. CDR3 nucleotides: TGTGCCAGCTCACCCCCCCACGCGGGAGGGTTAGATACGCAGTATTTT.

V usage is TRBV5-4 and J usage is TRBJ2-3; 9 nucleotides match TRBD2. Germline trimming cut 4 bases from V and 5 bases from J; bases unmatched to any gene: 14. The V gene's germline CDR1 is SGHNT and CDR2 YYREEE (reference sequence). The CDR3 runs to 17 residues. The DNA for the CDR3 is TGTGCCAGCAGCCAAGGACTAGCGCCATTTCAGGAAGATACGCAGTATTTT. Residues: CASSQGLAPFQEDTQYF.